This passage covers 10 T cell receptor beta chains from one sample sequenced in a study of cytomegalovirus exposure and HLA in healthy donors. TCRdb keeps only in-frame clones here, not all; method: immunoSEQ multiplex PCR. This repertoire shows 220,000 or so clones, roughly 80% found once; its top ten account for 4.5% to 6%. The sample taken for sequencing was PBMCs. All receptors derive from a woman in her late teens or twenties in good health and CMV-seronegative.

The V call is TRBV2, the J call TRBJ1-6, with D maybe TRBD1 (5 bases). The V and J ends lost 7 bases and 8 bases respectively, with 12 bases between them. The CDR3 runs to 13 residues. Per germline, CDR1 SNHLY and CDR2 FYNNEI. CDR3 sequence: CASNTGLDSPLHF. The CDR3 DNA reads as TGTGCCAGCAACACAGGTCTCGATTCACCCCTCCACTTT.

The V and J genes are TRBV27 and TRBJ2-3; D possibly corresponds to TRBD2 (6 bases). V dropped 2 bases and J dropped 5 bases, with 17 bases sitting between them. Germline CDR1 and CDR2: MNHEY and SMNVEV (reference sequence). The CDR3 sequence is 16 residues long. The CDR3 region is CASSLAGTGGVDTQYF. The DNA for the CDR3 is TGTGCCAGCAGTTTAGCCGGGACTGGTGGAGTAGATACGCAGTATTTT.

The V gene is TRBV29-1, the J gene TRBJ1-2; D is unresolved. Trimming removed 4 bases at V and 4 bases at J, with 10 bases between. Germline V lookup: CDR1 SQVTM, CDR2 ANQGSEA. This CDR3 comprises 12 residues. The CDR3 here is CSVATELYGYTF. CDR3 coding DNA: TGCAGCGTTGCGACGGAACTCTATGGCTACACCTTC.

V gene TRBV28 combines with J gene TRBJ1-5; no clear D gene. CDR1 MDHEN and CDR2 SYDVKM come from the germline V gene. Trimming stripped 5 bases from V and 1 base from J, with 15 bases between. There are 16 residues in the CDR3. The CDR3 protein is CASSAGRRGSNQPQHF. CDR3 coding DNA: TGTGCCAGCAGTGCAGGCCGCAGAGGGAGCAATCAGCCCCAGCATTTT.

This chain uses TRBV4-2 with TRBJ2-2; D remains unclear. The V and J ends lost 7 bases and 3 bases respectively, with 18 bases between them. Looked up from germline, CDR1 is LGHNA and CDR2 is YNFKEQ. This CDR3 contains 16 residues. This CDR3 reads CASNPARSPDTGELFF. CDR3 coding DNA: TGTGCCAGCAACCCAGCAAGGTCCCCCGACACCGGGGAGCTGTTTTTT.

The rearrangement uses TRBV28 and TRBJ1-1; 8 bases line up with TRBD1. Germline CDR1 is MDHEN and CDR2 is SYDVKM. The CDR3 loop spans 14 amino acids. The junction had 9 bases not matched to a gene; V was cut back by 5 bases and J by 7 bases. The CDR3 sequence: CASSPGTGIGEAFF. Written as DNA, the CDR3 is TGTGCCAGCAGTCCCGGGACAGGCATCGGTGAAGCTTTCTTT.

This clone was counted a single time. V and J are TRBV11-1 and TRBJ2-7; TRBD1 matches at 7 bases. Germline CDR1 is SGHAT and CDR2 is FQDESV (reference sequence). Trimming cost V 4 bases and J 0 bases; bases outside gene matches: 3. The CDR3 sequence is 14 residues long. In DNA, the CDR3 is TGTGCCAGCAGCTCGACAGGGAGCTCCTACGAGCAGTACTTC. Translating gives CASSSTGSSYEQYF.

This chain's CDR3 is CASSQDRGFIEKLFF. CDR3 in DNA: TGTGCCAGCAGCCAAGATCGAGGGTTTATTGAAAAACTGTTTTTT. The genes are TRBV4-2 and TRBJ1-4; D call uncertain. V shed 0 bases and J shed 7 bases, with 12 bases lying between them. CDR1 is LGHNA, CDR2 YNFKEQ, per germline. The CDR3 loop spans 15 amino acids.

The chain uses TRBV5-1 and TRBJ1-1; D might be TRBD1 (6 bases). Looked up from germline, CDR1 is SGHRS and CDR2 is YFSETQ. The CDR3 has 16 amino acids. Trimming removed 2 bases at V and 3 bases at J, with 17 bases between. The CDR3 here is CASSLGTNWGDTEAFF. For the CDR3, the DNA is TGCGCCAGCAGCTTAGGGACAAACTGGGGGGACACTGAAGCTTTCTTT.

This clone was observed a single time. CDR3 coding DNA: TGTGCCAGCAGCTTCGGCGGCGGTAGCGCCACTGAAGCTTTCTTT. Translated: CASSFGGGSATEAFF. The chain joins TRBV5-6 to TRBJ1-1; D is ambiguous. Between the trimmed V and J ends, which lost 2 bases and 4 bases, there was a span of 15 bases. This CDR3 is built from 15 residues. The germline CDR1 and CDR2 sequences are SGHDT and YYEEEE.